This TCR beta chain emerged from a study of shared clonotypes between healthy human individuals. About 30,000 T cell genomes, or roughly 180 ng DNA, went into the sorted-subset replicate PCRs. This table comes from immunoSEQ multiplex PCR, and its TCRdb copy is limited to in-frame clones, with some not included. Of about 2.1 million clones listed, about 93% are singletons. Cells designated naive CD8 were CD45RO-negative and were positively selected for CCR7, with terminally differentiated effector memory CD45RA+ cells excluded. The study drew its donors from healthy HIV-negative adults without recent acute infections or vaccinations. This clone was observed once. V trimming: 5 bases; J trimming: 2 bases; junction bases outside the gene matches: 7. Germline V CDR1 and CDR2: SGHVS, FNYEAQ. The CDR3 totals 17 residues.

Material for sequencing was naive CD8+ T cells from PBMCs. The clonotype originates from a young man in good health. Some clones in this sample may be carry-over from other donors' samples. The chain couples TRBV7-6 to TRBJ2-5; 14 nucleotides agree with TRBD2. CDR3 in amino acids: CASSLMGLAGAQETQYF. CDR3 sequence (DNA): TGTGCCAGCAGCCTAATGGGACTAGCGGGAGCTCAAGAGACCCAGTACTTC. The full variable domain, rest sourced from reference TRBV7-6 and TRBJ2-5, is GAGVSQSPRYKVTKRGQDVALRCDPISGHVSLYWYRQALGQGPEFLTYFNYEAQQDKSGLPNDRFSAERPEGSISTLTIQRTEQRDSAMYRCASSLMGLAGAQETQYFGPGTRLLVL.